The rows below give T cell receptor beta chains drawn from one sample of a study of identical twins. TCRdb reprocessed the 5' RACE reads with MiXCR, giving one entry per CDR3 protein. The sample has about 530,000 distinct CDR3 sequences, more than 20% seen once. The sample was also linked to a second study, of yellow fever vaccine responses in identical twins.

The sample taken for sequencing was CD4+ T cells sorted from blood. The receptors here all came from a young woman in good health. The CDR3 runs from the conserved cysteine through the conserved F or W. D genes are given only for firm matches. A row's size may be missing; if present it is once, few, many or a size class.

abundance | j_gene | v_gene | d_gene | CDR3aa | CDR3nt
NA | TRBJ2-1 | TRBV6-1 | TRBD1 | CASSEGRTGGFEQFF | TGTGCCAGCAGTGAAGGACGGACAGGGGGCTTTGAGCAGTTCTTC
few | TRBJ2-2 | TRBV12-3/TRBV12-4 | TRBD2 | CASSLAIMAGGRTGELFF | TGTGCCAGCAGTTTGGCCATTATGGCGGGAGGGCGAACCGGGGAGCTGTTTTTT
few | TRBJ2-7 | TRBV28 | NA | CASSVNYEQYF | TGTGCCAGCAGTGTGAACTACGAGCAGTACTTC
NA | TRBJ2-3 | TRBV5-1 | TRBD1 | CASSLARDRIQSTDTQYF | TGCGCCAGCAGCTTGGCCCGGGACAGAATACAATCCACAGATACGCAGTATTTT
NA | TRBJ1-2 | TRBV11-2 | TRBD1 | CASSQLRAGTGELYGYTF | TGTGCCAGCAGCCAATTAAGGGCTGGGACAGGTGAACTCTATGGCTACACCTTC
few | TRBJ2-2 | TRBV5-1 | NA | CASSFLQVNTGELFF | TGCGCCAGCAGCTTTCTACAGGTGAACACCGGGGAGCTGTTTTTT
few | TRBJ2-5 | TRBV2 | NA | CASSDMGETQYF | TGTGCCAGCAGTGATATGGGGGAGACCCAGTACTTC
NA | TRBJ2-3 | TRBV5-1 | TRBD2 | CASSLVAGGTSTDTQYF | TGCGCCAGCAGCTTGGTTGCGGGGGGAACTAGCACAGATACGCAGTATTTT
many | TRBJ2-3 | TRBV24-1 | TRBD1 | CATGQGISTDTQYF | TGTGCCACGGGACAGGGGATAAGCACAGATACGCAGTATTTT
NA | TRBJ2-7 | TRBV10-3 | TRBD1 | CAISDLTGAYEQYF | TGTGCCATCAGTGATCTAACAGGGGCCTACGAGCAGTACTTC
once | TRBJ2-1 | TRBV7-3 | NA | CASSLYPVPLNEQFF | TGTGCCAGCAGCTTATACCCAGTTCCCCTCAATGAGCAGTTCTTC
few | TRBJ2-1 | TRBV6-1 | TRBD2 | CASSIVGLAGGNEQFF | TGTGCCAGCAGCATCGTCGGACTAGCGGGGGGGAATGAGCAGTTCTTC
NA | TRBJ2-4 | TRBV6-5 | NA | CASSYVASKSEKNIQYF | TGTGCCAGCAGTTACGTGGCCAGCAAATCGGAAAAAAACATTCAGTACTTC
NA | TRBJ2-2 | TRBV24-1 | NA | CATSDHITGELFF | TGTGCCACCAGTGACCACATCACCGGGGAGCTGTTTTTT
NA | TRBJ2-7 | TRBV25-1 | TRBD1 | CASSDRGQEREQYF | TGTGCCAGCAGTGATAGGGGGCAGGAACGCGAGCAGTACTTC
NA | TRBJ1-2 | TRBV5-5 | TRBD1 | CASSAGQGAFFRGYTF | TGTGCCAGCAGCGCGGGACAGGGGGCTTTTTTTCGCGGCTACACCTTC
NA | TRBJ2-7 | TRBV5-6 | TRBD1 | CASSLRDRSYEQYF | TGTGCCAGCAGCTTGAGGGACAGGTCCTACGAGCAGTACTTC
few | TRBJ2-5 | TRBV7-9 | TRBD2 | CASSLGVGGQETQYF | TGTGCCAGCAGCTTAGGTGTGGGAGGGCAAGAGACCCAGTACTTC
NA | TRBJ1-5 | TRBV12-3/TRBV12-4 | NA | CASSLGDGDQPQHF | TGTGCCAGCAGTTTGGGAGACGGCGATCAGCCCCAGCATTTT
NA | TRBJ2-4 | TRBV2 | NA | CASRLGWDIQYF | TGTGCCAGCAGGTTAGGGTGGGACATTCAGTACTTC
NA | TRBJ2-3 | TRBV11-2 | NA | CASSPTTGTDTQYF | TGTGCCAGCAGCCCCACGACGGGCACAGATACGCAGTATTTT
NA | TRBJ1-3 | TRBV5-1 | NA | CASSPDGVSGNTIYF | TGCGCCAGCAGCCCCGATGGTGTATCTGGAAACACCATATATTTT
few | TRBJ2-7 | TRBV5-1 | NA | CASSLVGRGAYEQYF | TGCGCCAGCAGCTTGGTAGGTAGAGGGGCCTACGAGCAGTACTTC
NA | TRBJ2-4 | TRBV4-2 | TRBD1 | CASSRKGQVEGNIQYF | TGTGCCAGCAGCCGAAAAGGACAGGTTGAGGGAAACATTCAGTACTTC
NA | TRBJ2-2 | TRBV12-3/TRBV12-4 | TRBD1 | CASSSPWGTGGITGELFF | TGTGCCAGCAGTTCACCTTGGGGGACAGGGGGCATCACCGGGGAGCTGTTTTTT
NA | TRBJ2-1 | TRBV25-1 | NA | CASSELPGGDEQFF | TGTGCCAGCAGTGAACTCCCTGGCGGTGATGAGCAGTTCTTC
NA | TRBJ1-6 | TRBV25-1 | TRBD1 | CASSENPQGANTSPLHF | TGTGCCAGCAGTGAAAATCCCCAGGGGGCCAATACTTCACCCCTCCACTTT
NA | TRBJ2-5 | TRBV5-5 | NA | CASSLAQGSETQYF | TGTGCCAGCAGCTTGGCGCAGGGTTCAGAGACCCAGTACTTC
NA | TRBJ2-7 | TRBV5-1 | TRBD1 | CASRVDRSSAYEQYF | TGCGCCAGCAGGGTGGACAGGTCTTCAGCCTACGAGCAGTACTTC
few | TRBJ1-2 | TRBV12-3/TRBV12-4 | NA | CASSSYYGYTF | TGTGCCAGCAGTTCCTACTACGGCTACACCTTC
medium-sized | TRBJ2-1 | TRBV5-1 | NA | CASSLPGTVHNEQFF | TGCGCCAGCAGCTTGCCGGGGACGGTCCACAATGAGCAGTTCTTC
NA | TRBJ2-1 | TRBV5-6 | NA | CASSIGQTYNEQFF | TGTGCCAGCAGCATCGGACAGACTTACAATGAGCAGTTCTTC
NA | TRBJ2-5 | TRBV7-9 | TRBD1 | CASSSTGGQETQYF | TGTGCCAGCAGCTCGACAGGGGGGCAAGAGACCCAGTACTTC
few | TRBJ2-7 | TRBV12-3/TRBV12-4 | TRBD2 | CASSTQAPSGSPYEQYF | TGTGCCAGCAGTACTCAGGCCCCTAGCGGGAGCCCCTACGAGCAGTACTTC
NA | TRBJ2-7 | TRBV2 | TRBD2 | CASRGGLAGSYEQYF | TGTGCCAGCAGGGGGGGACTAGCGGGATCCTACGAGCAGTACTTC
NA | TRBJ2-1 | TRBV27 | TRBD1 | CASKIISWVPGGHNEQFF | TGTGCCAGCAAAATTATTTCGTGGGTGCCAGGGGGCCACAATGAGCAGTTCTTC
few | TRBJ2-1 | TRBV2 | NA | CASSEPGTRLRDEQFF | TGTGCCAGCAGTGAACCCGGGACTCGACTCCGGGATGAGCAGTTCTTC
NA | TRBJ1-1 | TRBV12-3/TRBV12-4 | TRBD1 | CASSSGQRNTEAFF | TGTGCCAGCAGTTCGGGACAGCGGAACACTGAAGCTTTCTTT
NA | TRBJ2-7 | TRBV19 | NA | CASSADPSSYEQYF | TGTGCCAGTAGTGCCGACCCGAGCTCCTACGAGCAGTACTTC
NA | TRBJ2-3 | TRBV7-9 | NA | CASSLGLRSTDTQYF | TGTGCCAGCAGCTTAGGTTTGAGGAGCACAGATACGCAGTATTTT
NA | TRBJ2-7 | TRBV12-3/TRBV12-4 | NA | CASSSARNHEQYF | TGTGCCAGCAGTTCTGCAAGGAACCACGAGCAGTACTTC
once | TRBJ2-5 | TRBV7-9 | NA | CASSAQGAAQETQYF | TGTGCCAGCAGCGCACAGGGAGCCGCCCAAGAGACCCAGTACTTC
NA | TRBJ2-5 | TRBV12-3/TRBV12-4 | TRBD1 | CASSQSGTGVPAQYF | TGTGCCAGCAGTCAGTCCGGGACAGGGGTACCCGCCCAGTACTTC
many | TRBJ1-1 | TRBV15 | NA | CATSRDPGKTEAFF | TGTGCCACCAGCAGAGATCCGGGGAAGACTGAAGCTTTCTTT
NA | TRBJ2-1 | TRBV5-8 | TRBD1 | CASSFGQGFYEQFF | TGTGCCAGCAGCTTCGGACAGGGTTTCTATGAGCAGTTCTTC
NA | TRBJ2-7 | TRBV24-1 | NA | CATSNLRTVERAGQYF | TGTGCCACCAGTAACTTACGGACGGTGGAACGAGCTGGGCAGTACTTC
few | TRBJ1-3 | TRBV7-6 | NA | CASSLAHGGGNTIYF | TGTGCCAGCAGCTTAGCGCACGGGGGCGGAAACACCATATATTTT
few | TRBJ1-6 | TRBV6-1 | NA | CASTAGLDSPLHF | TGTGCCAGCACGGCAGGGTTGGATTCACCCCTCCACTTT
NA | TRBJ2-5 | TRBV5-1 | TRBD2 | CASRTTSGGGAETQYF | TGCGCCAGCAGGACTACTTCGGGCGGGGGGGCGGAGACCCAGTACTTC
NA | TRBJ2-1 | TRBV11-2 | NA | CASSSLRPLLSSYNEQFF | TGTGCCAGCAGCTCCCTCAGGCCACTCCTAAGCTCCTACAATGAGCAGTTCTTC
NA | TRBJ2-3 | TRBV12-3/TRBV12-4 | NA | CATRGQGTDTQYF | TGTGCCACGAGGGGCCAGGGCACAGATACGCAGTATTTT
few | TRBJ1-1 | TRBV7-9 | TRBD1 | CASSPGQGYDDTEAFF | TGTGCCAGCAGCCCGGGACAGGGATATGATGACACTGAAGCTTTCTTT
NA | TRBJ1-1 | TRBV5-1 | TRBD1 | CASSYLQGPNTEAFF | TGCGCCAGCAGCTACCTACAGGGGCCGAACACTGAAGCTTTCTTT
NA | TRBJ2-1 | TRBV5-1 | TRBD2 | CASSLVGSVSSGYNEQFF | TGCGCCAGCAGCCTGGTCGGGTCGGTGTCTAGCGGCTACAATGAGCAGTTCTTC
few | TRBJ2-3 | TRBV12-3/TRBV12-4 | NA | CASSTSKRDTQYF | TGTGCCAGCAGCACCTCTAAACGAGATACGCAGTATTTT
NA | TRBJ2-7 | TRBV12-3/TRBV12-4 | TRBD2 | CASSATSGHTYEQYF | TGTGCCAGCTCTGCGACTAGCGGGCATACCTACGAGCAGTACTTC
NA | TRBJ1-1 | TRBV24-1 | NA | CATSDFEGTEAFF | TGTGCCACCAGTGATTTTGAGGGCACTGAAGCTTTCTTT
NA | TRBJ1-1 | TRBV12-3/TRBV12-4 | NA | CASRRETVNTEAFF | TGTGCCAGCAGGCGAGAGACCGTGAACACTGAAGCTTTCTTT
many | TRBJ1-4 | TRBV5-1 | NA | CASSPGTANEKLFF | TGCGCCAGCAGCCCAGGGACGGCTAATGAAAAACTGTTTTTT
NA | TRBJ2-7 | TRBV25-1 | NA | CASSEAFGGDSYEQYF | TGTGCCAGCAGTGAAGCCTTCGGGGGCGACTCCTACGAGCAGTACTTC